The source of this T cell receptor (beta chain) is a study of cytomegalovirus exposure and HLA in healthy donors. Overall study results and limits: Within an earlier analysis, most TCR beta V segments proved productive either about 87% or about 30% of the time.

In the PCR, 60 Vbeta and 13 Jbeta primers were used. TCRdb's copy holds only in-frame clones and misses some; the assay was immunoSEQ multiplex PCR. The top ten hold approximately 5.5% of the sample, which has approximately 120,000 clones, 69% seen once. There are 14 residues in the CDR3. The ends were cut back, 4 bases at V and 0 bases at J, with 8 bases in the middle. Germline V gene data show CDR1 as MGHRA and CDR2 as YSYEKL. With regard to this clone: Its antigen is still unknown.

What was sequenced was PBMCs. This receptor was obtained from an older woman in good health and CMV-seropositive. The gene calls are TRBV4-1 and TRBJ2-3, with D hard to call. The CDR3 spells CASSLTRSTDTQYF. For the CDR3, the DNA is TGCGCCAGCAGCCTCACTCGAAGCACAGATACGCAGTATTTT.